This T cell receptor beta chain was identified in a study of cytomegalovirus exposure and HLA in healthy donors. Looked up from germline, CDR1 is SGHVS and CDR2 is FQNEAQ. Between the trimmed V and J ends, which lost 7 bases and 7 bases, there was a span of 13 bases. This CDR3 region has 12 residues. PCR used 60 Vbeta primers and 13 Jbeta primers. The data were produced by immunoSEQ multiplex PCR, yet TCRdb's version contains in-frame clones alone and is incomplete. The sample includes 85,000 to 120,000 clones, around 75% of them seen just once. Study-wide results and caveats: Later on, a genetic analysis was performed. It linked a missense variant in DCLRE1C with V- and J-gene trimming of TCR beta. In an earlier analysis, most TCR beta V segments were productive about 87% or about 30% of the time.

Details on this clone: What it binds is not known.

The V and J genes are TRBV7-8 and TRBJ2-5; weak D call: TRBD2 (6 bases). The origin of this receptor is a man in his forties or fifties in good health and CMV-seronegative. Source material: PBMCs. In nucleotides, the CDR3 is TGTGCCAGCAACACGGGGACTTCGACCCAGTACTTC. This sequence encodes CASNTGTSTQYF.